A selection of T cell receptor beta chains follows, all from one sample in a study of blood T cells in healthy people across ages. TCRdb independently ran MiXCR on the 5' RACE reads; one entry per CDR3 protein. The sample has more than 700,000 distinct CDR3 sequences; around 50% are singletons. The sequenced material came from blood. The receptors derive from a man of 80 years or more in good health. The CDR3 runs from the conserved cysteine through the conserved F or W.

j_gene,v_gene,CDR3aa
TRBJ2-2,TRBV21-1,CASSKTPGGQNTGELFF
TRBJ2-6,TRBV27,CASRTSGANVLTF
TRBJ2-5,TRBV19,CASSISSGGQETQYF
TRBJ2-1,TRBV7-2,CASSVDSGRYEQFF
TRBJ2-1,TRBV20-1,CSAPRSGGNHNEQFF
TRBJ2-1,TRBV20-1,CSARYTPPSGGNEQFF
TRBJ2-1,TRBV11-3,CASSPGTPGYEQFF
TRBJ1-1,TRBV20-1,CSAEGAGDGTEAFF
TRBJ2-2,TRBV5-1,CASTPLGTGELFF
TRBJ2-7,TRBV25-1,CASSEFGGSQNEQYF
TRBJ2-3,TRBV19,CASQLAGDGTDTQYF
TRBJ2-3,TRBV27,CASSDPTGGATDTQYF
TRBJ2-1,TRBV12-3/TRBV12-4,CASSFVGPEQFF
TRBJ2-7,TRBV2,CASRADTSYEQYF
TRBJ1-1,TRBV3-1,CASSQQGYTEAFF
TRBJ1-2,TRBV7-2,CASSQGRVKDYGYTF
TRBJ2-1,TRBV7-3,CASSLIPPSLVAGGRDEQFF
TRBJ2-5,TRBV12-3/TRBV12-4,CASSVEDLAASSQYF
TRBJ1-6,TRBV7-2,CASSLRQDYNSPLHF
TRBJ2-7,TRBV4-2,CASSPPGREAYEQYF
TRBJ2-7,TRBV5-1,CASSFLAGANEQYF
TRBJ2-1,TRBV24-1,CTTSDPDRGIYNEQFF
.,TRBV9,CASSVGLAGNEQYF
TRBJ2-2,TRBV4-1,CASSQDRAGGRTGELFF
.,TRBV2,CASSEQGPPYEQYF
TRBJ2-5,TRBV18,CASSPGPGLAGSYGQYF
TRBJ1-5,TRBV2,CASARDTNQPQHF
TRBJ2-3,TRBV5-1,CASSLQLTGAGTDTQYF
TRBJ2-1,TRBV5-1,CASSLGTSGTLWETQFF
.,TRBV5-1,CASSPRATSNEQYF
TRBJ2-1,TRBV29-1,CSALPTLGGPYNEQFF
TRBJ2-4,TRBV20-1,CSATGTDKNIQYF
TRBJ2-1,TRBV29-1,CSVRTSSWDEQFF
TRBJ2-7,TRBV7-3,CASSPNAGTYEQYF
TRBJ2-5,TRBV29-1,CSVEGTTETQYF
TRBJ2-3,TRBV3-1,CTSSQTSDTQYF
TRBJ2-3,TRBV29-1,CSVEGSGRPSGTDTQYF
TRBJ2-1,TRBV12-3/TRBV12-4,CASSLSGQVWYNEQFF
TRBJ1-1,TRBV29-1,CSVQTTEAFF
TRBJ1-5,TRBV20-1,CSAQPTGGNQPQHF
TRBJ2-7,TRBV20-1,CSAGLAGVAGEQYF
TRBJ2-3,TRBV4-1,CASSQLDRAEDTQYF
TRBJ2-3,TRBV5-1,CASSSGGGRNTQYF
TRBJ1-1,TRBV18,CASSPLPRTNTEAFF
TRBJ2-7,TRBV20-1,CSARPGGYEQYF
TRBJ1-1,TRBV27,CASRRRGQMYTEAFF
.,TRBV14,CASSSRLAGVSEQYF
.,TRBV6-6,CVSSYSREAGGTQYF
TRBJ2-7,TRBV20-1,CSAREVAGAGEQYF
TRBJ2-1,TRBV11-3,CASSLGGESYNEQFF
.,TRBV11-2,CASSSIDTSVGSDYEQYF
TRBJ2-7,TRBV6-6,CASRLLAVRDEQYF
TRBJ2-1,TRBV5-1,CASSRTPTSGSRNEQFF
TRBJ2-7,TRBV29-1,CSGRLANEQYF
TRBJ2-7,TRBV27,CASSPGTAFRQYF
TRBJ2-3,TRBV11-2,CASSPSGRPDTQYF
TRBJ2-5,TRBV3-1,CASSLRGGPEETQYF
TRBJ2-7,TRBV28,CASSPHRISSYEQYF
TRBJ2-7,TRBV7-2,CASSMTGGGLYEQYF
TRBJ2-1,TRBV4-3,CASSQDPRREGLEQFF